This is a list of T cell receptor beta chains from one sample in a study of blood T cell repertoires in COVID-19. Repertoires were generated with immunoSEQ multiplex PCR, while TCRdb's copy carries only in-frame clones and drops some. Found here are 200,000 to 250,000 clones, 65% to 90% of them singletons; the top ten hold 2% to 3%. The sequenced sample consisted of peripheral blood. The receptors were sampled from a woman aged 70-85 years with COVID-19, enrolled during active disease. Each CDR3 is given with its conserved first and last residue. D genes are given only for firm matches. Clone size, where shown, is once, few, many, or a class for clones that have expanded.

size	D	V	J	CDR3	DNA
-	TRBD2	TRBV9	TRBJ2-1	CASSVVGLAGYNEQFF	TGTGCCAGCAGCGTAGTGGGTCTAGCGGGTTACAATGAGCAGTTCTTC
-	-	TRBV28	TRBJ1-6	CASSSPGRGYNSPLHF	TGTGCCAGCAGTTCCCCCGGCAGGGGATATAATTCACCCCTCCACTTT
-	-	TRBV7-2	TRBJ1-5	CASSLASGNQPQHF	TGTGCCAGCAGCTTAGCGTCTGGCAATCAGCCCCAGCATTTT
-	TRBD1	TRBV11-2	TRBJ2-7	CASSYGQGGYEQYF	TGTGCCAGCAGCTACGGACAGGGAGGCTACGAGCAGTACTTC
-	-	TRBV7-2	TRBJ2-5	CASNQGQETQYF	TGTGCCAGCAACCAGGGTCAAGAGACCCAGTACTTC
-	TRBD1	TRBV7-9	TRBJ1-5	CASSLGQGHQPQHF	TGTGCCAGCAGCCTAGGACAGGGCCATCAGCCCCAGCATTTT
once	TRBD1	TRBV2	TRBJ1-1	CASSESGTATTEAFF	TGTGCCAGCAGTGAATCCGGGACAGCGACCACTGAAGCTTTCTTT
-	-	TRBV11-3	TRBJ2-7	CASSLERGVFEQYF	TGTGCCAGCAGCTTAGAACGGGGAGTGTTCGAGCAGTACTTC
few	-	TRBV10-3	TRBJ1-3	CAISEVSSGNTIYF	TGTGCCATCAGTGAGGTGAGCTCTGGAAACACCATATATTTT
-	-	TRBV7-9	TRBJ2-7	CASSLNLGGYSYEQYF	TGTGCCAGCAGCTTAAATCTAGGCGGCTACTCCTACGAGCAGTACTTC
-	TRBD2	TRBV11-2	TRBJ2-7	CASSPGTSGTYEQYF	TGTGCCAGCAGCCCAGGGACTAGCGGGACCTACGAGCAGTACTTC
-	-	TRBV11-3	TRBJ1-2	CASSPGRDYGYTF	TGTGCCAGCAGCCCCGGCAGGGACTATGGCTACACCTTC
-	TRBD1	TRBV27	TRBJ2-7	CASSPTGGVGEQYF	TGTGCCAGCAGTCCGACAGGGGGTGTGGGGGAGCAGTACTTC
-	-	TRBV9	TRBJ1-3	CASTETGSSGNTIYF	TGTGCCAGCACCGAGACAGGCAGCTCTGGAAACACCATATATTTT
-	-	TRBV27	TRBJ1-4	CASRRTGGGEKLFF	TGTGCCAGCAGGAGGACTGGAGGAGGTGAAAAACTGTTTTTT
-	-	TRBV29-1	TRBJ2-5	CSVEPTGFLTQYF	TGCAGCGTTGAACCAACAGGATTCCTCACCCAGTACTTC
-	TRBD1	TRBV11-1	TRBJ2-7	CASSLAWTGPSYEQYF	TGTGCCAGCAGCTTAGCGTGGACAGGGCCGTCCTACGAGCAGTACTTC
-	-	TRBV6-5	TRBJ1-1	CASSSGQPMNTEAFF	TGTGCCAGCAGTTCAGGACAGCCCATGAACACTGAAGCTTTCTTT
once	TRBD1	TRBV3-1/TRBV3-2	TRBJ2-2	CASSQSGTGRTGELFF	TGTGCCAGCAGTCAATCCGGGACAGGGAGAACCGGGGAGCTGTTTTTT
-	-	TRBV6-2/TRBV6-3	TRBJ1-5	CASSYAGVNQPQHF	TGTGCCAGCAGTTATGCAGGGGTCAATCAGCCCCAGCATTTT
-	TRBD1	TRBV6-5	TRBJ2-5	CATLGTGGRGTQYF	TGTGCCACCCTCGGGACAGGGGGTCGGGGGACCCAGTACTTC
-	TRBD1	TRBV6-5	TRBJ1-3	CASETTGAGNTIYF	TGTGCCAGCGAGACGACAGGGGCTGGAAACACCATATATTTT
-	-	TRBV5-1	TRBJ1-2	CASSSEVGAPAYGYTF	TGCGCCAGCAGCTCGGAAGTGGGGGCGCCCGCCTATGGCTACACCTTC
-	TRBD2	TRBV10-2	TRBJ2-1	CASSESGTSGLYNEQFF	TGCGCCAGCAGTGAGTCAGGGACTAGCGGACTGTACAATGAGCAGTTCTTC
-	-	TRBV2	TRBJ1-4	CASRTAGTTNEKLFF	TGTGCCAGCAGAACAGCAGGAACAACTAATGAAAAACTGTTTTTT
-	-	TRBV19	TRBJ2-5	CASMGGETQYF	TGTGCCAGTATGGGGGGAGAGACCCAGTACTTC
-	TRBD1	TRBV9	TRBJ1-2	CASSVDGQGLGGYTF	TGTGCCAGCAGCGTAGATGGACAGGGGCTGGGTGGCTACACCTTC
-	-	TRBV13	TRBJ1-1	CASSLNLREAFF	TGTGCCAGCAGCCTAAACCTTAGGGAGGCTTTCTTT
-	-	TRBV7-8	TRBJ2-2	CASSFRGETGSGELFF	TGTGCCAGCAGCTTTAGGGGGGAGACAGGGTCCGGGGAGCTGTTTTTT
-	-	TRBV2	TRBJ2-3	CASSGGTFTDTQYF	TGTGCCAGCAGCGGGGGTACGTTCACAGATACGCAGTATTTT
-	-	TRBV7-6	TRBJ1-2	CASSLEVTGLLNGYTF	TGTGCCAGCAGCTTGGAAGTGACCGGACTCTTAAATGGCTACACCTTC
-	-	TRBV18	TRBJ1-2	CASSLYRDTSNYGYTF	TGTGCCAGCTCATTATACCGGGACACTTCAAACTATGGCTACACCTTC
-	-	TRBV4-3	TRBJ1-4	CASSQDPGWAGISEKLFF	TGCGCCAGCAGCCAAGACCCCGGGTGGGCGGGGATTAGCGAAAAACTGTTTTTT
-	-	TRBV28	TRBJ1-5	CASSLLPQGRNQPQHF	TGTGCCAGCAGTTTACTCCCACAGGGACGAAATCAGCCCCAGCATTTT
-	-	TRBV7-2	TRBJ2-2	CASSLLNTGELFF	TGTGCCAGCAGCTTACTTAACACCGGGGAGCTGTTTTTT